The 13 T cell receptor beta chains below come from one sample, sequenced in a study of cytomegalovirus exposure and HLA in healthy donors. The study ran its PCR with 60 Vbeta and 13 Jbeta primers. Assay used: immunoSEQ multiplex PCR; TCRdb lists only in-frame clones, some missing. Of 40,000 to 45,000 clones detected, approximately 80% appear once; the ten largest clones hold approximately 1.5%. What was sequenced was PBMCs. These receptors all come from a man aged 25-45 years in good health and CMV-seronegative.

The chain uses TRBV6-1 and TRBJ2-5; D not certain. The V gene lost 2 bases and the J gene lost 5 bases, with 12 bases spanning the gap. Germline values: CDR1 MNHNS, CDR2 SASEGT. CDR3 length: 14 amino acids. CDR3 region: CASSESRVRETQYF. CDR3 coding DNA: TGTGCCAGCAGTGAAAGCCGGGTTAGGGAGACCCAGTACTTC.

This rearrangement joins TRBV4-2 to TRBJ2-3, with 12 positions matching TRBD2. CDR3 length: 16 residues. The V and J ends lost 4 bases and 6 bases, in that order; junction bases with no gene match: 8. CDR1 LGHNA and CDR2 YNFKEQ come from the germline V gene. The CDR3 is CASSPSGLAGEDTQYF. The CDR3 bases are TGTGCCAGCAGCCCTTCGGGACTAGCGGGTGAGGATACGCAGTATTTT.

The genes are TRBV12-5 and TRBJ2-5; D perhaps matches TRBD2 (6 bases). This CDR3 is built from 13 residues. The germline CDR1 and CDR2 sequences are LGHNT and FRNRAP. V lost 2 bases to trimming and J lost 4 bases, with 8 bases between them. The CDR3 protein is CASGLRDSETQYF. CDR3 nucleotide sequence: TGTGCTAGTGGTTTGAGGGACTCAGAGACCCAGTACTTC.

Concerning this clone: The junction differs from germline at one of its ends, possibly a read error. V is TRBV7-2 and J is TRBJ2-2; D is possibly TRBD1 (6 bases). The CDR3 contains 17 residues. Germline CDR1 SGHTA, CDR2 FQGNSA. CDR3 nucleotide sequence: TGTGCCAGCAGCTTAAATCGGGACACCGCCTACACCGGGGAGCCGTTTTTT. This encodes CASSLNRDTAYTGEPFF.

The chain joins TRBV11-2 to TRBJ2-3; 11 bases line up with TRBD2. The CDR3 spans 16 residues. After removal of 5 bases from V and 3 bases from J, the junction contained 7 bases not matched to a gene. Per the germline V gene, CDR1 is SGHAT and CDR2 is FQNNGV. The CDR3 is CASSRRLAGLTDTQYF. The CDR3 coding sequence is TGTGCCAGCAGCAGACGACTAGCGGGACTGACAGATACGCAGTATTTT.

This chain joins TRBV29-1 and TRBJ2-7; 7 bases map to TRBD1. The V gene end was trimmed by 7 bases and the J gene end by 5 bases; junction bases not matched to a gene: 11. The CDR3 sequence is 13 residues long. Per the germline V gene, CDR1 is SQVTM and CDR2 is ANQGSEA. Written as DNA, the CDR3 is TGCAGCGCCACCGCGACAGGGATCGACGAGCAGTACTTC. Amino acid sequence: CSATATGIDEQYF.

The DNA of the CDR3 is TGTGCCAGCTCACCCTTAGCGGGAGCGGACAATGAGCAGTTCTTC. Amino acid sequence: CASSPLAGADNEQFF. The chain joins TRBV18 to TRBJ2-1, with TRBD2 matching over 9 bases. Trimming cost V 3 bases and J 5 bases; bases outside gene matches: 5. In germline, CDR1 is KGHSH, CDR2 LQKENI. The CDR3 runs 15 residues.

The chain carries TRBV6-5 and TRBJ2-7; D ambiguous. The CDR3 consists of 15 residues. Germline loops: CDR1 MNHEY, CDR2 SVGAGI. Between the trimmed V and J ends, which lost 0 bases and 6 bases, there was a span of 15 bases. Here the CDR3 DNA reads TGTGCCAGCAGTTACTCGAATCTAGTCTCGGGCGAGCAGTACTTC. Translating it yields CASSYSNLVSGEQYF.

J is TRBJ2-2 and V is TRBV9, with D hard to call. Germline-derived CDR1 and CDR2 are SGDLS and YYNGEE. The length of the CDR3 is 13 residues. V lost 4 bases to trimming and J lost 4 bases, with 8 bases between them. Here the CDR3 reads CASSPSVTGELFF. CDR3 nucleotide sequence: TGTGCCAGCAGCCCTTCAGTCACCGGGGAGCTGTTTTTT.

The V gene is TRBV14, the J gene TRBJ1-1; 7 bases agree with TRBD1. Germline CDR1 is SGHDN and CDR2 is FVKESK. The CDR3 has 13 residues. With 1 base clipped from V and 7 bases from J, the junction kept 3 bases outside the gene matches. The CDR3 protein is CASSQAGGGEAFF. CDR3 bases: TGTGCCAGCAGCCAAGCAGGGGGAGGTGAAGCTTTCTTT.

The J gene is TRBJ1-4, the V gene TRBV28; 8 bases align to TRBD1. The CDR3 consists of 17 residues. Trimming took 5 bases from V and 6 from J; bases not matched to a gene: 14. Germline V lookup: CDR1 MDHEN, CDR2 SYDVKM. CDR3 protein: CASSLGQGMIRYEKLFF. The CDR3 DNA sequence: TGTGCCAGCAGTCTCGGACAGGGAATGATTCGTTATGAAAAACTGTTTTTT.

The chain combines TRBV7-2 with TRBJ2-7; 8 nucleotides align to TRBD1. Trimming cost V 5 bases and J 0 bases; bases outside gene matches: 0. The CDR3 contains 13 residues. Germline CDR1 is SGHTA and CDR2 is FQGNSA. As DNA, the CDR3 is TGTGCCAGCAGCACAGGGGGCTCCTACGAGCAGTACTTC. This gives the protein CASSTGGSYEQYF. Full variable domain (outside the CDR3, taken from reference TRBV7-2 and TRBJ2-7): GAGVSQSPSNKVTEKGKDVELRCDPISGHTALYWYRQSLGQGLEFLIYFQGNSAPDKSGLPSDRFSAERTGGSVSTLTIQRTQQEDSAVYLCASSTGGSYEQYFGPGTRLTVT.

The chain has TRBV9 and TRBJ2-2; 8 nucleotides match TRBD2. Germline CDR1 reads SGDLS; CDR2 reads YYNGEE. Trimming removed 6 bases from V and 6 bases from J; junction bases left unmatched: 4. CDR3 size: 13 residues. The CDR3 is CASKQRESGELFF. The CDR3 bases are TGTGCCAGCAAGCAGCGGGAGTCCGGGGAGCTGTTTTTT.